These 3 T cell receptor beta chains were sequenced from one sample in a study of blood T cell repertoires in COVID-19. Generated by immunoSEQ multiplex PCR, the TCRdb table keeps only in-frame clones and is missing some. The profile shows 290,000 or so clones, about 88% of them singletons. Sequencing used peripheral blood. The receptors shown here come from a man in his sixties or seventies with acute or convalescent COVID-19.

The chain employs TRBV2 and TRBJ2-2; 8 positions match TRBD2. CDR3 length: 14 residues. Germline assignment: CDR1 SNHLY and CDR2 FYNNEI. Trimming cost V 4 bases and J 4 bases; bases outside gene matches: 2. The CDR3 protein is CASSGAGATGELFF. In DNA form, the CDR3 reads TGTGCCAGCAGTGGAGCGGGAGCCACCGGGGAGCTGTTTTTT.

CDR3: CASRPAAGVDEKLFF. DNA of the CDR3: TGCGCCAGCAGGCCCGCAGCGGGGGTTGATGAAAAACTGTTTTTT. V is TRBV4-1 and J is TRBJ1-4; weak D call: TRBD1 (5 bases). The ends were cut back, 6 bases at V and 6 bases at J, with 17 bases in the middle. The CDR3 contains 15 residues. Germline lookup yields CDR1 MGHRA and CDR2 YSYEKL.

This chain uses TRBV10-3 with TRBJ2-5; weak D call: TRBD2 (6 bases). Germline V lookup: CDR1 ENHRY, CDR2 SYGVKD. There are 13 residues in the CDR3. V was shortened by 7 bases and J by 2 bases, with 11 bases between the two germline ends. As DNA, the CDR3 is TGTGCCATCACCCGGGGACTTCAAGAGACCCAGTACTTC. Encoded protein: CAITRGLQETQYF.